The TCR beta chain described here comes from a study of blood T cell repertoires in COVID-19 (dated by TCRdb to between 2020 and 2021). Study-level background: The collaborator samples originated in the United States, Italy and Spain and spanned the acute and convalescent phases of COVID-19. The prospective study material was composed of cDNA or gDNA derived from T cells, B-cell-depleted T cells, or PBMCs. The dataset comprised deeply sampled blood TCRbeta repertoires from subjects exposed to, actively infected with, or recovered from COVID-19. The repertoires were released in a freely available public database intended as a resource for research on the immune response to SARS-CoV-2. The samples were drawn from the first 160 participants of the ongoing ImmuneRACE study and from 950 to 1,500 subjects provided by 6 global collaborators. The sample metadata nearly always contained a de-identified subject ID, COVID-19 status, age in years and sex. HLA class I and class II types, where available, came from metadata supplied by the sample provider rather than from assay-based typing. Beyond this particular receptor, the publication reports: Clinical and demographic metadata were provided uncurated, with the amount varying by source and participant.

Worth noting for this clone: What antigen it recognizes has not been identified. Per-nucleotide qualities are absent, and no much larger clonotype sits a single base away.

V is pared back by 0 bases and J by 3 bases, with 10 bases lying between the germline termini. The CDR3, from cysteine to phenylalanine, totals 14 residues. The only DNA kept is the CDR3, 42 bases in frame from the first base. From a lookup of the germline V gene, CDR1 and CDR2 are SGHTS and YDEGEE. TCRbeta CDR3 regions were amplified from genomic DNA using the immunoSEQ Assay, a bias-controlled multiplex PCR. On the study's bioinformatics: Within the assay, amplification of reference gene primers was used to estimate how many nucleated cells each sample contained. Sequence reads were collapsed and filtered to measure the absolute abundance of every unique TCRbeta CDR3 rearrangement. For each sample, productive Simpson clonality was calculated as the square root of Simpson's diversity index over productive rearrangements. Entries here come from immuneACCESS through TCRdb and include only in-frame sequences with V and J called. Some clones fail to appear in such tables; in the studies checked, an unresolved V gene covers under half of the shortfall, and the cause of the remainder is unknown. The DNA was the basis for D and trimming; V, J and clone size are from that table. The sample table records more than 85,000 clones; about 81% of these occur just once. The top ten clonotypes cover approximately 25% of the sample.

Collaborating institutions collected whole blood in K2EDTA tubes following their own protocols. Collaborator samples were shipped for TCRbeta analysis as frozen whole blood, isolated PBMCs, or DNA extracted from either sample type. Recombination joined TRBV5-8 with TRBJ2-7; no D gene call is confident. Source material: peripheral blood. The TCR originated in a man between 65 and 85 years old with acute or convalescent COVID-19. The CDR3 region has the sequence CASSLAGYGYEQYF. The nucleotide sequence reads TGTGCCAGCAGCTTGGCGGGTTACGGCTACGAGCAGTACTTC. Here the CDR3 is joined to the reference TRBV5-8 and TRBJ2-7 genes, and the full variable domain is: EAGVTQSPTHLIKTRGQQATLRCSPISGHTSVYWYQQALGLGLQFLLWYDEGEERNRGNFPPRFSGRQFPNYSSELNVNALELEDSALYLCASSLAGYGYEQYFGPGTRLTVT.